This record looks at one T cell receptor (beta chain) sequence and its context. This clone's antigen is unknown. No much larger clone is present one base from it, and per-base qualities are unavailable. Collaborating institutions collected whole blood in K2EDTA tubes following their own protocols. For TCRbeta analysis, collaborator samples were shipped as frozen whole blood, as isolated PBMCs, or as DNA extracted from either sample type. The data stem from a study of blood T cell repertoires in COVID-19 (dated by TCRdb to the early 2020s). Study-wide context: Collaborator samples came from the United States, Italy and Spain and covered acute and convalescent phases of COVID-19. The prospective study material was composed of cDNA or gDNA derived from T cells, B-cell-depleted T cells, or PBMCs. Sample metadata almost always included a de-identified subject ID, COVID-19 status, age in years and sex. A freely available public database, intended as a resource for researchers studying the immune response to SARS-CoV-2, is where the repertoires were released. The dataset comprised deeply sampled blood TCRbeta repertoires from subjects exposed to, actively infected with, or recovered from COVID-19. Where available, HLA class I and class II types were obtained from metadata supplied by the sample provider rather than from assay-based typing. Samples were obtained from the ongoing ImmuneRACE study (first 160 participants) and from 1,200 or so subjects provided by 6 global collaborators.

Findings and caveats that apply to the study as a whole: How much clinical and demographic metadata was included differed by source and by participant, and the metadata was provided uncurated.

TCRbeta CDR3 regions were amplified from genomic DNA by means of the immunoSEQ Assay, a bias-controlled multiplex PCR. From the authors' description of their analysis: The number of nucleated cells in each sample was estimated by amplification of reference gene primers within the assay. Sequence reads were collapsed and filtered to measure the absolute abundance of every unique TCRbeta CDR3 rearrangement. Productive Simpson clonality was computed per sample as the square root of Simpson's diversity index over productive rearrangements. The table comes from immuneACCESS by way of TCRdb, which keeps in-frame sequences with V and J called. Part of the clones is missing from these tables; in studies checked, under half for an unresolved V gene and the rest for unknown reasons. V, J and clone size reflect that table, while D and trimming were determined from the DNA. For this sample there are about 220,000 clones; about 83% appear just once. Of the sample, roughly 2.5% is held by the ten largest clones.

The sample consisted of peripheral blood. This TCR was sampled from a woman in her forties with active or convalescent COVID-19.

The nucleotide sequence is given as TGTGCCAGCAGCGTAGGCGGGAGAGCTAGCACAGATACGCAGTATTTT. Its protein is CASSVGGRASTDTQYF. Recombination linked TRBV9 to TRBJ2-3, and TRBD2 matches 7 of the central bases. According to the germline V gene, CDR1 reads SGDLS and CDR2 reads YYNGEE. The CDR3 contains 16 residues, cysteine and phenylalanine counted. Here the CDR3 DNA is all that survives: 48 bases in frame from base 1. Ends trimmed: V by 0 bases, J by 0 bases; bases unmatched to a gene: 4.